This entry features one T cell receptor beta chain sequence. This entry is derived from a study of control samples from healthy donors and cancer patients. Sequencing used immunoSEQ multiplex PCR; TCRdb keeps in-frame clones, though not all of them. The table shows around 100,000 clones, with roughly 89% occurring only once. The V end lost 4 bases, the J end lost 5 bases, and 12 bases lay between the germline ends. The CDR3 runs to 13 residues. Germline-derived CDR1 and CDR2 are SGHNT and YYREEE (reference sequence). This sequence was found in a human donor in good health. The donor label of this sample is uncertain. Sequences were obtained from blood. The chain couples TRBV5-4 to TRBJ2-5; D ambiguous. CDR3 coding DNA: TGTGCCAGCAGCCTTTTGCACGGGGAGACCCAGTACTTC. Its protein product is CASSLLHGETQYF.